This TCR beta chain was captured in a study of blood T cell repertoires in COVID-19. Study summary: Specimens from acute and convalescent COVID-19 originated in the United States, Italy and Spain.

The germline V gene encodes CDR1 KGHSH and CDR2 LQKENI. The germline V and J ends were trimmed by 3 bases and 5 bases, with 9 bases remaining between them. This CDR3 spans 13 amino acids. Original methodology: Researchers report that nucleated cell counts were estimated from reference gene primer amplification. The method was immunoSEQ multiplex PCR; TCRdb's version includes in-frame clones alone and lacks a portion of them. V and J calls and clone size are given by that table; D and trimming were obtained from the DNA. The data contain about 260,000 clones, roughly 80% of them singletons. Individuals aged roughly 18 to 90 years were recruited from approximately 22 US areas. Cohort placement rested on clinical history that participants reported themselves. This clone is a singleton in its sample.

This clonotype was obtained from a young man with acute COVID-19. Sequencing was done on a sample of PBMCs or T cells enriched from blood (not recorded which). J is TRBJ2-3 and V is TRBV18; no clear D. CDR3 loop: CASSPLPGDTQYF. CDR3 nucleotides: TGTGCCAGCTCACCCCTACCCGGAGATACGCAGTATTTT. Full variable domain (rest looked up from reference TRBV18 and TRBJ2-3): NAGVMQNPRHLVRRRGQEARLRCSPMKGHSHVYWYRQLPEEGLKFMVYLQKENIIDESGMPKERFSAEFPKEGPSILRIQQVVRGDSAAYFCASSPLPGDTQYFGPGTRLTVL.